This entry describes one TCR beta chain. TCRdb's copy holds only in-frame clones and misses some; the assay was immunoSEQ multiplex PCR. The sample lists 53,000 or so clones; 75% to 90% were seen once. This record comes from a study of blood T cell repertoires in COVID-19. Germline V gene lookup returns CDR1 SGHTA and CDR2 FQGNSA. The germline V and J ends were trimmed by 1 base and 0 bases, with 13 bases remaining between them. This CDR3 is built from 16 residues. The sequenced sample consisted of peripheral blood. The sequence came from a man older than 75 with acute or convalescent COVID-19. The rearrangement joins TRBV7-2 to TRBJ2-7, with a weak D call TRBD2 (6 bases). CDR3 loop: CASSLGAGLSSYEQYF. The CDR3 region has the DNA TGTGCCAGCAGCTTAGGGGCGGGACTGAGCTCCTACGAGCAGTACTTC.